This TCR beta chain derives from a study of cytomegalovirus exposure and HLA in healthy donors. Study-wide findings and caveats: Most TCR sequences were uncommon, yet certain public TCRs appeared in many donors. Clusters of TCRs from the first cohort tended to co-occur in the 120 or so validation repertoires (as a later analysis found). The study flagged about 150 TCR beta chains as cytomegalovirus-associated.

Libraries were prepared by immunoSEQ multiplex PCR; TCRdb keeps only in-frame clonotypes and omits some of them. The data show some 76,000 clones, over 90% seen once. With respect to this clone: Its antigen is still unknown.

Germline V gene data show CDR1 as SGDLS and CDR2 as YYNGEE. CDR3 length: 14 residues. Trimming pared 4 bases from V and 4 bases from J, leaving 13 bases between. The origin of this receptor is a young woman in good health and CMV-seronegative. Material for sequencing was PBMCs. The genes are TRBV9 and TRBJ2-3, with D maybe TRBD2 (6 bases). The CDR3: CASSPGSGADTQYF. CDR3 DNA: TGTGCCAGCAGCCCCGGGTCGGGGGCAGATACGCAGTATTTT.